This TCR beta chain emerged from a study of blood T cell repertoires in COVID-19 (dated by TCRdb to about 2020). For the wider study: The collaborator samples originated in the United States, Italy and Spain and spanned the acute and convalescent phases of COVID-19. The samples were drawn from two sources: the first 160 participants of the ongoing ImmuneRACE study, and 1,000 to 1,500 subjects contributed by 6 global collaborators. The material from the prospective study consisted of cDNA or gDNA derived from T cells, B-cell-depleted T cells, or PBMCs. The dataset comprised deeply sampled blood TCRbeta repertoires from subjects exposed to, actively infected with, or recovered from COVID-19. The repertoires were released in a freely available public database intended as a resource for research on the immune response to SARS-CoV-2. Nearly every sample came with metadata listing a de-identified subject ID, COVID-19 status, age in years and sex. Where available, HLA class I and class II types were obtained from metadata supplied by the sample provider rather than from assay-based typing. On the study overall, not on this receptor specifically: How much clinical and demographic metadata was included differed by source and by participant, and the metadata was provided uncurated.

CDR1 and CDR2, looked up from the germline V gene (reference sequence), are LNHDA and SQIVND. Here V drops 5 bases and J drops 3 bases, and the junction holds 14 bases not matched to any gene. Taken from cysteine to phenylalanine, the CDR3 has 17 residues. Only the CDR3 region is kept as DNA, spanning 51 bases read in frame from base 1. Collaborating institutions collected whole blood in K2EDTA tubes following their own protocols. Collaborator samples were shipped for TCRbeta analysis as frozen whole blood, isolated PBMCs, or DNA extracted from either sample type. Worth noting for this clone: What this receptor recognizes is not known. Base qualities are not recorded, but no much larger clone differs from it by a single base.

TCRbeta CDR3 regions were amplified from genomic DNA using the immunoSEQ Assay, a bias-controlled multiplex PCR. The study's processing was this. Within the assay, amplification of reference gene primers was used to estimate how many nucleated cells each sample contained. To quantify the absolute abundance of each unique TCRbeta CDR3 rearrangement, sequence reads were collapsed and filtered. For each sample, productive Simpson clonality was calculated as the square root of Simpson's diversity index over productive rearrangements. TCRdb provides this immuneACCESS table in a form limited to in-frame rearrangements. Some clones are lacking; in checked studies, under half of them reflect an unresolved V gene, and why the rest are absent is not known. The V and J calls and the clone size are those of that table, but D and trimming were determined from the DNA. The table for this sample lists around 170,000 clones; about 80% of them were counted only once. 13% to 15% of the sample goes to the ten largest clones.

The source material was peripheral blood. In this chain, TRBV19 is recombined with TRBJ2-3; TRBD1 aligns with 7 central bases. This TCR was recovered from a man aged 30-40 years with active or convalescent COVID-19. CDR3 region: CASSPRGPAVRTDTQYF. The bases read TGTGCCAGTAGTCCTAGGGGGCCAGCAGTAAGGACAGATACGCAGTATTTT.